This is a list of T cell receptor beta chains from one sample in a study of blood T cell repertoires in COVID-19. Data came from immunoSEQ multiplex PCR; TCRdb stores just in-frame clones and leaves some out. Of 200,000 to 300,000 clones in the sample, approximately 78% are singletons; the top ten hold 9.5% to 15%. Material for sequencing was peripheral blood. The receptors were sampled from a woman aged 60-70 years with active or convalescent COVID-19. Each CDR3 is given with its conserved first and last residue. Fields, in order: V gene, clone size, J gene, CDR3 length, D gene, CDR3 DNA, CDR3 protein. The D gene is left open where the match is weak. Size is stated for part of the rows, as once, few or many counts, or as a class when the clone is expanded.

TRBV19	-	TRBJ1-3	13	-	TGTGCCAGCAGGGTTTTCTCTGGAAACACCATATATTTT	CASRVFSGNTIYF
TRBV7-2	-	TRBJ1-2	11	-	TGTGCCAGCAGGGCGGCCTATGGCTACACCTTC	CASRAAYGYTF
TRBV2	once	TRBJ2-5	14	TRBD2	TGTGCCAGCACTGGACTAGCGGGTACCGAGACCCAGTACTTC	CASTGLAGTETQYF
TRBV2	-	TRBJ1-2	15	-	TGTGCCAGCAGTGGCCGAGGGGGTACTAACTATGGCTACACCTTC	CASSGRGGTNYGYTF
TRBV27	-	TRBJ2-5	11	-	TGTGCCAGCCAATCCAGGGGGACCCAGTACTTC	CASQSRGTQYF
TRBV29-1	few	TRBJ1-1	13	-	TGCAGCGTTGAAGGGACTGAGAACACTGAAGCTTTCTTT	CSVEGTENTEAFF
TRBV2	-	TRBJ2-1	13	-	TGTGCCAGCAGGAGAGGCAGAAACAATGAGCAGTTCTTC	CASRRGRNNEQFF
TRBV29-1	-	TRBJ1-2	14	-	TGCAGCGTTGAGGGGCAACAGGGTGGCTATGGCTACACCTTC	CSVEGQQGGYGYTF
TRBV2	-	TRBJ2-1	16	TRBD2	TGTGCCAGCAGTCCTCCCGGGACTATCCAAAACAATGAGCAGTTCTTC	CASSPPGTIQNNEQFF
TRBV20-1	-	TRBJ1-3	11	-	TGCAGTGCCCCTATGGGAAACACCATATATTTT	CSAPMGNTIYF
TRBV7-8	-	TRBJ2-1	16	-	TGTGCCAGCAGCTTAGGGGTTAGCTTGAGGGTAGGGGAGCAGTTCTTC	CASSLGVSLRVGEQFF
TRBV5-6	few	TRBJ2-3	17	TRBD2	TGTGCCAGCAGCTTGGGAAGCGGGGGGACGGCCACAGATACGCAGTATTTT	CASSLGSGGTATDTQYF
TRBV5-1	-	TRBJ2-5	16	TRBD1	TGCGCCAGCAGCTTGCAGGGGGATCGGGCGGGAGAGACCCAGTACTTC	CASSLQGDRAGETQYF
TRBV27	once	TRBJ1-5	13	-	TGTGCCAGCAGACGACATCGCAATCAGCCCCAGCATTTT	CASRRHRNQPQHF
TRBV11-2	-	TRBJ1-3	17	-	TGTGCCAGCAGCCGGCGGCAGGAGGGTTTCTCTGGAAACACCATATATTTT	CASSRRQEGFSGNTIYF
TRBV24-1	-	TRBJ2-3	15	TRBD1	TGTGCCACCAGTGACCGGGACAGCCTCTTCGATACGCAGTATTTT	CATSDRDSLFDTQYF
TRBV2	-	TRBJ2-5	13	-	TGTGCCAGCAGTGAGTTAGCCCAAGAGACCCAGTACTTC	CASSELAQETQYF
TRBV18	-	TRBJ1-2	14	TRBD1	TGTGCCAGCTCGTCCTCCGGACAGGCGTATGGCTACACCTTC	CASSSSGQAYGYTF
TRBV4-3	-	TRBJ1-6	13	-	TGCGCCAGCGGTACCAACAGGCGGTCACCCCTCCACTTT	CASGTNRRSPLHF
TRBV30	once	TRBJ1-5	12	-	TGTGCCTGGAACAGGCTCAATCAGCCCCAGCATTTT	CAWNRLNQPQHF
TRBV30	-	TRBJ2-7	15	-	TGTGCCTGGAGTGCAGCCAGGGGTAGGCTCTACGAGCAGTACTTC	CAWSAARGRLYEQYF
TRBV27	-	TRBJ2-7	12	-	TGTGCCAGCAGTTTAAATTCGCGGGAGCAGTACTTC	CASSLNSREQYF
TRBV25-1	-	TRBJ1-2	13	-	TGTGCCAGCAGTGAATGGGGAGGGAGAGGCTACACCTTC	CASSEWGGRGYTF
TRBV6-5	-	TRBJ1-1	13	-	TGTGCCAGCGCGAACGGCGGGAGGGCTGAAGCTTTCTTT	CASANGGRAEAFF
TRBV19	-	TRBJ2-7	15	-	TGTGCCAGTAGTACCAGACGGGACACCCTCTACGAGCAGTACTTC	CASSTRRDTLYEQYF
TRBV6-6	-	TRBJ1-3	14	-	TGTGCCAGCAGAGAAACAGCCGCTGGAAACACCATATATTTT	CASRETAAGNTIYF
TRBV27	-	TRBJ2-1	17	TRBD1	TGTGCCAGCAGTTTATTGCCCGGGGACAGCGCCCGAGGGGAGCAGTTCTTC	CASSLLPGDSARGEQFF
TRBV28	-	TRBJ1-4	12	-	TGTGCCATCGGACAGATGAATGAAAAACTGTTTTTT	CAIGQMNEKLFF
TRBV2	-	TRBJ1-2	13	-	TGTGCCAGCAGCGCAGGGACTAACTATGGCTACACCTTC	CASSAGTNYGYTF
TRBV12-2	-	TRBJ1-6	15	-	TGTGCAAGTCGCGATCCGACAGGGGGGGGAGGACCCCTCCACTTT	CASRDPTGGGGPLHF
TRBV18	-	TRBJ2-1	15	TRBD1	TGTGCCAGCTCACCAGGGACAGGGGGATACAATGAGCAGTTCTTC	CASSPGTGGYNEQFF
TRBV27	once	TRBJ2-1	15	-	TGTGCCAGCAGAACGGGGGTTGGCTCCTACAATGAGCAGTTCTTC	CASRTGVGSYNEQFF
TRBV11-2	-	TRBJ1-6	15	-	TGTGCCAGCAGGTACGCGCGGGACGGCAATTCACCCCTCCACTTT	CASRYARDGNSPLHF
TRBV11-3	-	TRBJ2-1	16	TRBD2	TGTGCCAGCAGCTTCGGACTAGCGGGGGGGACAAGTGAGCAGTTCTTC	CASSFGLAGGTSEQFF
TRBV30	once	TRBJ1-1	12	-	TGTGCCGCAAAACAGGTCCCCCCTGAAGCTTTCTTT	CAAKQVPPEAFF
TRBV12-3/TRBV12-4	-	TRBJ2-7	13	TRBD1	TGTGCCAGCAGTTTCCCAGGGGGATACGAGCAGTACTTC	CASSFPGGYEQYF
TRBV3-1/TRBV3-2	-	TRBJ2-7	14	-	TGTGCCAGCAGCCTGAAAACTAATATCTACGAGCAGTACTTC	CASSLKTNIYEQYF
TRBV5-4	-	TRBJ2-3	16	-	TGTGCCAGCAGCATGGGGGCCGGACAGAGCACAGATACGCAGTATTTT	CASSMGAGQSTDTQYF
TRBV19	-	TRBJ1-2	11	-	TGTGCCAGTATTGAGAGAGGCGGCTACACCTTC	CASIERGGYTF
TRBV6-2/TRBV6-3	-	TRBJ1-5	17	TRBD1	TGTGCCAGCAGTCCCGGGACAGCGACAGATAGCAATCAGCCCCAGCATTTT	CASSPGTATDSNQPQHF
TRBV21-1	once	TRBJ1-1	16	-	TGTGCCAGCACCCAAAGGGGGGGGATCCCGAACACTGAAGCTTTCTTT	CASTQRGGIPNTEAFF
TRBV27	-	TRBJ2-5	15	-	TGTGCCAGCAGTTTGGTGGGCAGATACCAAGAGACCCAGTACTTC	CASSLVGRYQETQYF
TRBV19	-	TRBJ1-1	13	-	TGTGCCAGTAGTCAGCGGGAGAACACTGAAGCTTTCTTT	CASSQRENTEAFF
TRBV10-3	-	TRBJ2-7	15	TRBD1	TGTGCCATCAGTGAGGGGTCGGGACAGTTATACGAGCAGTACTTC	CAISEGSGQLYEQYF
TRBV18	-	TRBJ2-5	15	TRBD2	TGTGCCAGCTCACTCCGGACTAGCGGGGCTGAGACCCAGTACTTC	CASSLRTSGAETQYF
TRBV5-1	-	TRBJ2-3	16	TRBD1	TGCGCCAGCACCTTACTTCCGGGACAGGACACAGATACGCAGTATTTT	CASTLLPGQDTDTQYF
TRBV21-1	-	TRBJ2-5	14	-	TGTGCCAGCAGCAACCTGTATAGTGGGACAGGGCGCAACTTC	CASSNLYSGTGRNF
TRBV7-6	few	TRBJ2-3	16	-	TGTGCCAGCAGCTCCAACACAGGGTATAGCACAGATACGCAGTATTTT	CASSSNTGYSTDTQYF